This T cell receptor beta chain was sequenced in a study of radiation and T cells in renal cell carcinoma. The wider study: Nephrectomy followed 15 Gy stereotactic body radiation by 4 weeks.

Findings and caveats of the study: From baseline, blood top tumor clonotypes peaked at 2 weeks post-radiation.

Between the trimmed V and J ends, which lost 2 bases and 6 bases, there was a span of 11 bases. CDR1 is SGHRS and CDR2 is YFSETQ in the germline V gene. The CDR3 runs to 14 residues. The table came from immunoSEQ multiplex PCR; TCRdb's copy has only in-frame clones and leaves some out. Of 70,000 to 95,000 clones listed, over 65% are singletons. Only a few counts were recorded for this clone. Its antigen is as yet unknown. Indicated time point: baseline pretreatment blood. This sample's treatment: 15 Gy SBRT to primary tumor, nephrectomy 4 weeks later. The chain combines TRBV5-1 with TRBJ2-2; no clear D. The material was blood, obtained from a patient whose treatment included radiotherapy and nephrectomy. The receptor comes from a man aged 60 to 69 with renal cell carcinoma. CDR3 region: CASSFDWGAGELFF. The CDR3 DNA reads TGCGCCAGCAGCTTCGATTGGGGTGCCGGGGAGCTGTTTTTT.